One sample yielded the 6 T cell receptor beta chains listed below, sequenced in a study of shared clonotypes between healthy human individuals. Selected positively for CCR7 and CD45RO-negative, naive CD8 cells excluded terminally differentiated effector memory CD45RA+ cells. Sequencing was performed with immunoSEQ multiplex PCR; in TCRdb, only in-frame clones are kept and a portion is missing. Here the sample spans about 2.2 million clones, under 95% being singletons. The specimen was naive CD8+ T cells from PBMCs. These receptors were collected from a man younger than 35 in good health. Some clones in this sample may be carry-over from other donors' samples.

CDR3 DNA sequence: TGTGCCAGCAGTGAATCCGGGACAGGGTTGTCTGAAGCTTTCTTT. This gives the protein CASSESGTGLSEAFF. J is TRBJ1-1 and V is TRBV27, with 9 bases aligning to TRBD1. This CDR3 is 15 amino acids long. The germline gives CDR1 MNHEY, CDR2 SMNVEV (reference sequence). With 5 bases clipped from V and 6 bases from J, the junction kept 10 bases outside the gene matches.

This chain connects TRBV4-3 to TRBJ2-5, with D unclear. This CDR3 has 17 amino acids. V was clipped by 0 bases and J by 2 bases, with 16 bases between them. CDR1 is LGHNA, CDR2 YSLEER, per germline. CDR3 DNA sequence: TGCGCCAGCAGCCAAGATGTTCGTAGAGAGATTCAAGAGACCCAGTACTTC. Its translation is CASSQDVRREIQETQYF.

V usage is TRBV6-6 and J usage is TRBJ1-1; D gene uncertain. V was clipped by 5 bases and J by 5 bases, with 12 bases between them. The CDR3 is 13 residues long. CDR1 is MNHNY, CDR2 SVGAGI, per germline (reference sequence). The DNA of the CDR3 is TGTGCCAGCAGTCTCCGGGTTGGGACTGAAGCTTTCTTT. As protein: CASSLRVGTEAFF.

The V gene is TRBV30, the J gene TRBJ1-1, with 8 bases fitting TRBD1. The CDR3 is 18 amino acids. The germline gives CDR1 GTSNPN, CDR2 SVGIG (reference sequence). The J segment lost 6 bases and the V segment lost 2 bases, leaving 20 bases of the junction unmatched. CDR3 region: CAWSRDRGQVVWTPEAFF. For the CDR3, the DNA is TGTGCCTGGAGTCGAGACAGGGGACAGGTTGTTTGGACACCTGAAGCTTTCTTT.

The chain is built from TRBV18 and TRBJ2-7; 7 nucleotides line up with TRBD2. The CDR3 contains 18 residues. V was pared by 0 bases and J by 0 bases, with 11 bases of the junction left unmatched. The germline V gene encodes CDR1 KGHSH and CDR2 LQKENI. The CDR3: CASSPPIIGAGPSYEQYF. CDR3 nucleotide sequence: TGTGCCAGCTCACCACCGATAATCGGAGCGGGGCCCTCCTACGAGCAGTACTTC.

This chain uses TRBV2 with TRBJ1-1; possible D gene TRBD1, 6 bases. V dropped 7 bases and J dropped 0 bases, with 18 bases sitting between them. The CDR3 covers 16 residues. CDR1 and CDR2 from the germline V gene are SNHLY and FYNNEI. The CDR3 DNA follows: TGTGCCAGCACCAAACCGGTGACAGGCCTGAACACTGAAGCTTTCTTT. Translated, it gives CASTKPVTGLNTEAFF.